Below are 5 T cell receptor beta chains sequenced from a single sample in a study of patients and donors after allogeneic stem cell transplantation. Each CDR3 protein is one row after TCRdb ran MiXCR on the RT-PCR reads. The data contain approximately 170,000 distinct CDR3 sequences, 20% to 25% of them singletons. The sample was blood, either unsorted or a sorted T cell fraction (not recorded which). These receptors all stem from a human donor who was either an allogeneic HSCT recipient or a stem cell or donor lymphocyte infusion donor (not recorded which). It is not recorded whose cells these are; they may come from a transplant donor.

This clonotype turned up a few times. The chain joins TRBV27 to TRBJ1-6; D is ambiguous. This CDR3 is 15 amino acids long. Germline assignment: CDR1 MNHEY and CDR2 SMNVEV (reference sequence). V was clipped by 2 bases and J by 4 bases, with 9 bases between them. The CDR3 coding sequence is TGTGCCAGCAGTTTACTCGTCGGGTATAATTCACCCCTCCACTTT. Translation: CASSLLVGYNSPLHF.

The chain couples TRBV10-3 to TRBJ2-1; TRBD2 matches at 10 bases. CDR1 and CDR2 from the germline V gene are ENHRY and SYGVKD. The CDR3 has 15 amino acids. J gave up 7 bases and V 3 bases, and 6 bases lay outside the gene matches. CDR3 nucleotide sequence: TGTGCCATCAGTGACCGAGCGGGAGGGATTAATGAGCAGTTCTTC. Translation gives CAISDRAGGINEQFF.

This chain joins TRBV20-1 and TRBJ1-4; D might be TRBD1 (5 bases). Deletions cut 0 bases from V and 7 bases from J, with 15 bases between. The CDR3 loop spans 15 amino acids. CDR1 and CDR2 (germline): DFQATT, SNEGSKA (reference sequence). The CDR3 is CSARDYGKRGEKLFF. CDR3 sequence (DNA): TGCAGTGCTAGAGATTACGGAAAAAGGGGTGAAAAACTGTTTTTT.

The rearrangement uses TRBV20-1 and TRBJ2-7; D unclear. Germline-derived CDR1 and CDR2 are DFQATT and SNEGSKA (reference sequence). CDR3 length: 17 residues. V gave up 1 base and J gave up 2 bases, with 21 bases separating them. The chain's CDR3 is CSARAAGGLQGPYEQYF. For the CDR3, the DNA is TGCAGTGCTAGAGCGGCAGGCGGCCTACAAGGGCCCTACGAGCAGTACTTC.

This clonotype was detected once. The chain employs TRBV9 and TRBJ2-3; D unresolved. This CDR3 comprises 14 residues. Germline CDR1 SGDLS, CDR2 YYNGEE. V shed 3 bases and J shed 4 bases, with 12 bases lying between them. In DNA, the CDR3 is TGTGCCAGCAGCGATGGGCCCGTTGCAGATACGCAGTATTTT. Translation: CASSDGPVADTQYF.